Listed below are T cell receptor beta chains from one sample, sequenced in a study of cytomegalovirus exposure and HLA in healthy donors. Generated by immunoSEQ multiplex PCR, the TCRdb table keeps only in-frame clones and is missing some. The data hold 130,000 to 150,000 clones, with roughly 89% observed a single time. What was sequenced was PBMCs. These receptors all stem from a man aged 18 to 30 in good health and CMV-seropositive. Both conserved end residues are part of each CDR3. The D gene is left open where the match is weak. Clone size appears in some rows only: once, few, many, or a class for an expanded clone.

j_call clone_size v_call d_call cdr3_nt cdr3_aa
TRBJ2-5 . TRBV7-2 . TGTGCCAGCAGCTTTCGGAGGGAAGAGACCCAGTACTTC CASSFRREETQYF
TRBJ2-7 . TRBV5-1 TRBD1 TGCGCCAGCAGCTTGGCGGGGACAGGGCTTAGCTCCTACGAGCAGTACTTC CASSLAGTGLSSYEQYF
TRBJ2-1 . TRBV10-2 TRBD2 TGCGCCAGCAGTGAGAGTAGCGGGAAAAATGAGCAGTTCTTC CASSESSGKNEQFF
TRBJ2-1 . TRBV5-1 . TGCGCCAGCAGCTTGGGTGGGGCGGATGAGCAGTTCTTC CASSLGGADEQFF
TRBJ1-2 . TRBV2 TRBD1 TGTGCCAGTGTCCCGGGACAGTATAACTATGGCTACACCTTC CASVPGQYNYGYTF
TRBJ1-1 . TRBV6-5 . TGTGCCAGCACCGAAAGGGGGGGACTTCAAGCTTTCTTT CASTERGGLQAFF
TRBJ2-5 . TRBV2 . TGTGCCAGCAGTGAGGAAGGGGCCCAGTACTTC CASSEEGAQYF
TRBJ1-5 . TRBV6-5 TRBD1 TGTGCCAGCAGTCCAGGGGGGCCGGGTCAGCCCCAGCATTTT CASSPGGPGQPQHF
TRBJ2-7 . TRBV15 TRBD1 TGTGCCACCAGCAGACGTGGTGACAGGGGTATCTACGAGCAGTACTTC CATSRRGDRGIYEQYF
TRBJ1-2 . TRBV20-1 . TGCAGTGCTAGATCCCAGGATGGCTACACCTTC CSARSQDGYTF
TRBJ1-2 once TRBV19 . TGTGCCAGTCTCCCTAATTCCGGGAATCACTATGGCTACACCTTC CASLPNSGNHYGYTF
TRBJ2-1 . TRBV7-9 TRBD2 TGTGCCAGCAGCTCTAGCGGGGGCCTCCCCAATGAGCAGTTCTTC CASSSSGGLPNEQFF
TRBJ2-6 . TRBV5-8 . TGTGCCAGCAGCTTGGGACAGATTTCTATTTCTGGGGCCAACGTCCTGACTTTC CASSLGQISISGANVLTF
TRBJ1-1 . TRBV5-1 . TGCGCCAGCAGCAGTTCAACAGGCGGGGCGAACACTGAAGCTTTCTTT CASSSSTGGANTEAFF
TRBJ1-5 . TRBV2 . TGTGCCAGCAGTGAGTGGGGGGACAATCAGCCCCAGCATTTT CASSEWGDNQPQHF
TRBJ2-7 . TRBV11-2 TRBD1 TGTGCCAGCAGCTTAGGGGACAGCCTCTCCTACGAGCAGTACTTC CASSLGDSLSYEQYF
TRBJ2-7 . TRBV30 TRBD1 TGTGCCTGGAGTCCCGGGACAGGCACCTACGAGCAGTACTTC CAWSPGTGTYEQYF
TRBJ1-3 few TRBV10-3 . TGTGCCATCAGAAAATGGGAGGGACAATCTGGAAACACCATATATTTT CAIRKWEGQSGNTIYF
TRBJ1-2 . TRBV5-1 . TGCGCCAGCAGCTTGGACTGGGCTAACGGCTACACCTTC CASSLDWANGYTF
TRBJ2-5 . TRBV5-1 TRBD1 TGCGCCAGCAGCTTGGCGGGGAGGTCTACAGGGGGAGAGACCCAGTACTTC CASSLAGRSTGGETQYF
TRBJ1-2 few TRBV28 . TGTGCCAGCAGTTTACGAGGGGGTAGCGGCTACACCTTC CASSLRGGSGYTF
TRBJ1-1 . TRBV30 TRBD1 TGTGCCTGGAACCCGACAGGGCTCACTGAAGCTTTCTTT CAWNPTGLTEAFF
TRBJ2-1 . TRBV7-9 TRBD1 TGTGCCAGCAGCCTCGGACAGGGGGCCTACAATGAGCAGTTCTTC CASSLGQGAYNEQFF
TRBJ2-3 . TRBV5-1 TRBD1 TGCGCCAGCAGCTCCGCAGGGGGCGCGGCAGATACGCAGTATTTT CASSSAGGAADTQYF
TRBJ2-7 . TRBV4-1 . TGCGCCAGCAGCCAAGAAAGTACATCGACTTTTGAGCAGTACTTC CASSQESTSTFEQYF
TRBJ2-1 . TRBV6-5 . TGTGCCAGCACCCGAGACTATCCACCTCGGAATGAGCAGTTCTTC CASTRDYPPRNEQFF
TRBJ1-4 . TRBV6-1 TRBD1 TGTGCCAGCAGTGACTGGACAGGGGGAAGAGGAAAACTGTTTTTT CASSDWTGGRGKLFF
TRBJ1-5 . TRBV28 . TGTGCCAGCACCCCCGGAGGGGCCAATCAGCCCCAGCATTTT CASTPGGANQPQHF
TRBJ1-5 . TRBV19 . TGTGCCAGTAGTTCCAGACAGAATCAGCCCCAGCATTTT CASSSRQNQPQHF
TRBJ1-2 . TRBV5-1 TRBD1 TGCGCCAGCAGCTCCGGGACAGGAAGCTATGGCTACACCTTC CASSSGTGSYGYTF
TRBJ1-1 . TRBV29-1 . TGCAGCGTTAATCCCGGGGGGCACGCTTTCTTT CSVNPGGHAFF
TRBJ2-1 . TRBV4-1 TRBD2 TGCGCCAGCAGACCCGGGAAAGCGGGGATTTACAATGAGCAGTTCTTC CASRPGKAGIYNEQFF
TRBJ1-2 . TRBV18 . TGTGCCAGCTCACCAGGCAGGGATAGTGGCTACACCTTC CASSPGRDSGYTF
TRBJ1-5 . TRBV4-1 TRBD1 TGCGCCAGCAGCCCAAGATGGGACAGGACGGAACAGCCCCAGCATTTT CASSPRWDRTEQPQHF
TRBJ1-1 few TRBV7-2 . TGTGCCAGCAGAAATCAGATGAACACTGAAGCTTTCTTT CASRNQMNTEAFF
TRBJ2-7 . TRBV6-1 TRBD1 TGTGCCAGCAGCTACCTGGGACAGGTATACGAGCAGTACTTC CASSYLGQVYEQYF
TRBJ1-2 . TRBV4-1 . TGCGCCAGCAGCCAAGGGTCAGGGGACGGCTACACCTTC CASSQGSGDGYTF
TRBJ2-5 . TRBV9 TRBD1 TGTGCCAGCAGCGATACAGGGGAACGAGAGACCCAGTACTTC CASSDTGERETQYF
TRBJ1-1 . TRBV5-1 . TGCGCCAGCAGCCAAGGGACAATCAACACTGAAGCTTTCTTT CASSQGTINTEAFF
TRBJ1-1 . TRBV7-9 . TGTGCCAGCACCCCTGCGGGGGGGGACACTGAAGCTTTCTTT CASTPAGGDTEAFF
TRBJ1-3 . TRBV7-6 TRBD1 TGTGCCAGCAGGACAGGGGGCGGCAGGTCTGGAAACACCATATATTTT CASRTGGGRSGNTIYF
TRBJ2-3 . TRBV10-3 TRBD1 TGTGCCGCCGGACAGGGTCAAGATACGCAGTATTTT CAAGQGQDTQYF
TRBJ2-1 . TRBV6-1 TRBD1 TGTGCCAGCAGCAACCCACAGGGGGCAAATGAGCAGTTCTTC CASSNPQGANEQFF
TRBJ1-1 . TRBV28 TRBD1 TGTGCCAGCAGCTCCCCTTGGGGACAGGGGAACACTGAAGCTTTCTTT CASSSPWGQGNTEAFF
TRBJ1-2 . TRBV28 . TGTGCCAGCAGCAAAACAGTTCTCTATGGCTACACCTTC CASSKTVLYGYTF